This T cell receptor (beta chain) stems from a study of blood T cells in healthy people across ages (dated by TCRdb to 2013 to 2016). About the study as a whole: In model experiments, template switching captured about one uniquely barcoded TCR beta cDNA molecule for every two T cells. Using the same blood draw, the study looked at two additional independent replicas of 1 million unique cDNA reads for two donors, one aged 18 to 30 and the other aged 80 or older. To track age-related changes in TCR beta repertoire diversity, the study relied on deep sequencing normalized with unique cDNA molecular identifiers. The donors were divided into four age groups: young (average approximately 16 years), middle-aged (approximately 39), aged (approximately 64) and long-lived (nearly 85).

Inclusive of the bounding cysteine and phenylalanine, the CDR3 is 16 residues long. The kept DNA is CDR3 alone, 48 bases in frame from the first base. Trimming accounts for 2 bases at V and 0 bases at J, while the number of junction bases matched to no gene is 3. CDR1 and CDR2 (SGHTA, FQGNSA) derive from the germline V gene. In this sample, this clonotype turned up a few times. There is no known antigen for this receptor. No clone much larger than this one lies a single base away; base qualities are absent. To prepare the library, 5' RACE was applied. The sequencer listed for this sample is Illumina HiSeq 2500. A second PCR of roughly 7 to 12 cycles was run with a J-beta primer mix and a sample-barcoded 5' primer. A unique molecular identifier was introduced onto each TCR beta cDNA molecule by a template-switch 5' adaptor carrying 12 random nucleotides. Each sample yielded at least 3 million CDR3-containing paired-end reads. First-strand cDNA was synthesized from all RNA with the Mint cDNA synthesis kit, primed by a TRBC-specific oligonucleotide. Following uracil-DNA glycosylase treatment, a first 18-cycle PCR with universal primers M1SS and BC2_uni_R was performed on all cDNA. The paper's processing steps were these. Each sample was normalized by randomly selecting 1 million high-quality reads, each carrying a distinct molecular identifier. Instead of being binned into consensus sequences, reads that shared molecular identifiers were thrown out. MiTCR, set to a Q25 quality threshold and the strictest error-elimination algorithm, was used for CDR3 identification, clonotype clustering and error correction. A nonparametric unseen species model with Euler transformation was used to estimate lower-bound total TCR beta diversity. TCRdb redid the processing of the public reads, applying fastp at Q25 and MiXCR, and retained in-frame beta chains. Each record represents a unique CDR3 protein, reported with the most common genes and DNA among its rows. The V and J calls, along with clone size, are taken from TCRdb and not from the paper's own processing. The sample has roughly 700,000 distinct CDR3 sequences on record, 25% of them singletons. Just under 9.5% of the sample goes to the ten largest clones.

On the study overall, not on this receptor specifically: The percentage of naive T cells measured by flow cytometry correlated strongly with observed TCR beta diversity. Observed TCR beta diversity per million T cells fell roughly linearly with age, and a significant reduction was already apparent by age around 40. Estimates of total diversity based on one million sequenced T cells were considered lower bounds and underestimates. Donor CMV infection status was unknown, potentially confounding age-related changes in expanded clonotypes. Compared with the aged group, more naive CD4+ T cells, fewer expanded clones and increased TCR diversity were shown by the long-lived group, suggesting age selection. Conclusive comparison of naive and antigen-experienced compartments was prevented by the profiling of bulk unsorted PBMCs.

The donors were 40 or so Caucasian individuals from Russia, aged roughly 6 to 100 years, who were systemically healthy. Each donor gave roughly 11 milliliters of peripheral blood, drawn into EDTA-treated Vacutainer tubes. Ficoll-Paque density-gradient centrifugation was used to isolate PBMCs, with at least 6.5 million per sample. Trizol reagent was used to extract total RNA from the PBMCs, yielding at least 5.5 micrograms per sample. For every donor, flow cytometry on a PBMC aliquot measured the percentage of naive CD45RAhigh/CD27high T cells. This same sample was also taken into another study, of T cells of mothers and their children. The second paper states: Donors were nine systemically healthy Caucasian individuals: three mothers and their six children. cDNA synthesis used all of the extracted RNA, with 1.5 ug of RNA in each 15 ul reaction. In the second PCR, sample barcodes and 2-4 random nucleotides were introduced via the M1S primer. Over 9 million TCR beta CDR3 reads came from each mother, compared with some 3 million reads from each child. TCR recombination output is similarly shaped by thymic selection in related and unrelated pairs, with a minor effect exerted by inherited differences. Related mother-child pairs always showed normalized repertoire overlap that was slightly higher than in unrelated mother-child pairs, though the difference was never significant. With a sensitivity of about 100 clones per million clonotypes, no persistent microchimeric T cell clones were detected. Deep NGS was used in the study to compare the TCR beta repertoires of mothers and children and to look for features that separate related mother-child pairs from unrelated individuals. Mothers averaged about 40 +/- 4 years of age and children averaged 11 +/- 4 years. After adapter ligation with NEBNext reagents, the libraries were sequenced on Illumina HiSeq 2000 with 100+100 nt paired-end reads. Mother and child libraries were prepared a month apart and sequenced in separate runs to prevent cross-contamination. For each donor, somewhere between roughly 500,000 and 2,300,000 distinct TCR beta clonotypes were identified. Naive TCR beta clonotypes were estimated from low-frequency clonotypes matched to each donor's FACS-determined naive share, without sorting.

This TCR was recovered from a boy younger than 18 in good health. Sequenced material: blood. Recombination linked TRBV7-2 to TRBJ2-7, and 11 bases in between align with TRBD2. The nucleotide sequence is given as TGTGCCAGCAGCTTACCTACTAGCGGGAGCTCCTACGAGCAGTACTTC. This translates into CASSLPTSGSSYEQYF.